This section outlines one TCR beta chain sequence together with its context. Antigen unknown. No DNA is shown, since the ends of the CDR3 on it are uncertain; the CDR3 is the one TCRdb lists. The sample comes from a study of CD8+ T cells in alopecia areata. Study summary: Treated patients swallowed 5 to 10 mg of oral tofacitinib twice daily. Tofacitinib was given for 6 to 18 months, then stopped for 6 months.

Germline values: CDR1 LNHDA, CDR2 SQIVND (reference sequence). The CDR3 has 14 amino acids, counting both end residues. As to treatment: oral pan-JAK inhibitor, 5-10 mg twice daily. After isolation, RNA underwent reverse transcription to generate cDNA as the sequencing template. TCRdb keeps only in-frame clones here, not all; method: immunoSEQ multiplex PCR. The sample lists 120,000 or so clones, approximately 57% occurring once. Study conclusions and caveats: Scalp data also include sequences from resident alphabeta T cells of normal skin. As there was one nonresponder, how baseline CD8+ expansion relates to response remains uncertain.

The clonotype was recovered from a human donor with alopecia areata. The chain joins TRBV19 to TRBJ2-7; TRBD1, as called in the table, went unchecked against the DNA. Sequenced here: CD4+ T cells sorted from blood, sampled at week 4, from a patient treated with tofacitinib. CDR3 protein: CASTSGQGANEQYF.